Below are 29 T cell receptor beta chains sequenced from a single sample in a study of blood T cell repertoires in COVID-19. Clones were read by immunoSEQ multiplex PCR, and TCRdb kept only the in-frame ones, dropping some. The table includes some 200,000 clones, 80% detected once. The specimen was peripheral blood. The receptors were gathered from a human donor in a cohort sampled during active COVID-19.

This rearrangement joins TRBV6-5 to TRBJ1-2, with TRBD1 identical over 7 bases. The CDR3 has 14 amino acids. Germline V CDR1 and CDR2: MNHEY, SVGAGI. Unmatched junction bases numbered 2, after V lost 1 base and J lost 3 bases. CDR3 sequence reads: CASSYWGTDYGYTF. CDR3 sequence (DNA): TGTGCCAGCAGTTACTGGGGGACAGACTATGGCTACACCTTC.

The V gene is TRBV15, the J gene TRBJ2-7; no firm D call. V lost 0 bases, J lost 3 bases, and 6 bases lay in between. The CDR3 totals 13 residues. Germline CDR1 is LNHNV and CDR2 is YYDKDF (reference sequence). CDR3 DNA sequence: TGTGCCACCAGCAGAGATGAGAGCTACGAGCAGTACTTC. This codes for CATSRDESYEQYF.

CDR3 in DNA: TGTGCCAGCAGCTTAAGGAAAGAGGGCCGAGACAAAGCTTTCTTT. This sequence encodes CASSLRKEGRDKAFF. The chain employs TRBV7-9 and TRBJ1-1, with D unresolved. The CDR3 consists of 15 residues. Between the trimmed V and J ends, which lost 2 bases and 9 bases, there was a span of 19 bases. The V gene's germline CDR1 is SEHNR and CDR2 FQNEAQ (reference sequence).

The chain couples TRBV6-5 to TRBJ1-2, with TRBD1 matching 9 bases. The CDR3 covers 15 residues. The junction had 9 bases not matched to a gene; V was cut back by 6 bases and J by 4 bases. Looked up from germline, CDR1 is MNHEY and CDR2 is SVGAGI. CDR3 DNA sequence: TGTGCCAGCAGATCTAGGGACAGGGAAAGCTATGGCTACACCTTC. Translated: CASRSRDRESYGYTF.

A remark on this clone: One end of the junction is discordant with germline, which a read error may explain. The chain employs TRBV7-7 and TRBJ2-5; no reliable D call. Germline V gene sequence: CDR1 SSHAT, CDR2 FNYEAQ (reference sequence). CDR3 length: 13 residues. DNA of the CDR3: TGTGCTAGCAGCTTCCGTAACCAAGAGACCCAGTACTTC. It encodes CASSFRNQETQYF.

V is TRBV7-9 and J is TRBJ2-1; maybe TRBD1 (6 bases). The V end was cut by 3 bases, the J end by 5 bases, with 11 bases between. CDR1 and CDR2 from the germline V gene are SEHNR and FQNEAQ (reference sequence). This CDR3 is built from 14 residues. In nucleotides, the CDR3 is TGTGCCAGCAGCTTCCGGGACATTAACAATGAGCAGTTCTTC. This sequence encodes CASSFRDINNEQFF.

The CDR3 loop is CASSVGSGRGTDTQYF. The CDR3 nucleotides are TGCGCCAGCAGCGTAGGGAGCGGGAGAGGTACAGATACGCAGTATTTT. The chain uses TRBV5-1 and TRBJ2-3; 8 bases match TRBD2. This CDR3 comprises 16 residues. J was trimmed by 3 bases and V by 4 bases; bases with no gene match: 10. Germline loops: CDR1 SGHRS, CDR2 YFSETQ.

This chain connects TRBV19 to TRBJ2-3, with 7 bases matching TRBD2. CDR3 length: 12 residues. CDR1 and CDR2 (germline): LNHDA, SQIVND (reference sequence). Unmatched junction bases numbered 0, after V lost 4 bases and J lost 5 bases. The CDR3 region is CASSRGGDTQYF. The CDR3 DNA reads as TGTGCCAGTAGTAGGGGGGGAGATACGCAGTATTTT.

V gene TRBV5-1 combines with J gene TRBJ2-1; TRBD2 aligns across 7 bases. The CDR3 runs to 15 residues. Unmatched junction bases numbered 8, after V lost 1 base and J lost 7 bases. CDR1 and CDR2 (germline): SGHRS, YFSETQ. CDR3 DNA: TGCGCCAGCAGCTTGCCGAGCGGGATGGTGAATGAGCAGTTCTTC. It yields the protein CASSLPSGMVNEQFF.

The chain uses TRBV7-9 and TRBJ2-7; TRBD1 aligns across 8 bases. From germline, CDR1 is SEHNR and CDR2 FQNEAQ (reference sequence). The CDR3 totals 15 residues. The ends lost 5 bases at V and 0 bases at J; junction bases unmatched: 6. In nucleotides, the CDR3 is TGTGCCAGCAGCCCTGGACAGGGCTTCTCCTACGAGCAGTACTTC. It yields the protein CASSPGQGFSYEQYF.

This chain uses TRBV7-9 with TRBJ1-2, with no clear D. This CDR3 has 11 residues. Trimming stripped 3 bases from V and 6 bases from J, with 5 bases between. Germline V gene lookup returns CDR1 SEHNR and CDR2 FQNEAQ (reference sequence). CDR3 protein: CASSLLNGYTF. CDR3 DNA sequence: TGTGCCAGCAGCTTGTTAAATGGCTACACCTTC.

V and J are TRBV5-1 and TRBJ1-1; a weak D match, TRBD1 (5 bases). Trimming cost V 1 base and J 8 bases, with 18 bases left between them. Germline V CDR1 and CDR2: SGHRS, YFSETQ. The CDR3 contains 15 residues. CDR3 coding DNA: TGCGCCAGCAGCTTGTATGGCAGGGAACAAACCGAAGCTTTCTTT. Protein sequence: CASSLYGREQTEAFF.

The chain employs TRBV7-2 and TRBJ2-3; TRBD2 agrees at 7 bases. The CDR3 length is 14 residues. Germline V gene lookup returns CDR1 SGHTA and CDR2 FQGNSA. Trimming removed 2 bases from V and 5 bases from J; junction bases left unmatched: 4. The CDR3 spells CASSLSGREDTQYF. CDR3 sequence (DNA): TGTGCCAGCAGCTTATCGGGGAGGGAAGATACGCAGTATTTT.

This chain joins TRBV28 and TRBJ1-2; D is ambiguous. The CDR3 sequence is 14 residues long. V gave up 4 bases and J gave up 8 bases, with 17 bases separating them. CDR1 MDHEN and CDR2 SYDVKM come from the germline V gene. The CDR3 DNA reads as TGTGCCAGCAGTTATGGGGTCCCGGGGAGGGGCTACACCTTC. Protein sequence: CASSYGVPGRGYTF.

CDR3 amino acids: CASRGDTEAFF. The CDR3 DNA reads TGTGCCAGCAGAGGGGACACTGAAGCTTTCTTT. This rearrangement joins TRBV12-3 or TRBV12-4 to TRBJ1-1; D possibly corresponds to TRBD1 (5 bases). V lost 6 bases to trimming and J lost 3 bases, with 5 bases between them. The CDR3 is 11 amino acids.

The rearrangement joins TRBV30 to TRBJ2-7; D unclear. Germline loops: CDR1 GTSNPN, CDR2 SVGIG (reference sequence). Trimming removed 4 bases at V and 0 bases at J, with 7 bases between. CDR3 size: 12 residues. CDR3: CAWTGSSYEQYF. The CDR3 nucleotides are TGTGCCTGGACAGGTTCCTCCTACGAGCAGTACTTC.

This clone is a singleton in its sample. The rearrangement links TRBV19 to TRBJ1-2; tentatively, D is TRBD1 (5 bases). V lost 6 bases, J lost 3 bases, and 14 bases lay in between. CDR3 length: 14 residues. From germline, CDR1 is LNHDA and CDR2 SQIVND (reference sequence). The CDR3 sequence is CASRLGGGHYGYTF. DNA of the CDR3: TGTGCCAGTAGACTCGGCGGGGGTCACTATGGCTACACCTTC.

CDR3 DNA: TGTGCCAGCAGTGAACAGGTTAACTATGGCTACACCTTC. It specifies CASSEQVNYGYTF. The chain couples TRBV6-1 to TRBJ1-2, with D unclear. The germline V gene has CDR1 MNHNS and CDR2 SASEGT. V lost 2 bases and J lost 1, with 5 bases in between. CDR3 length: 13 amino acids.

V gene TRBV5-4 combines with J gene TRBJ2-1; D unresolved. Looked up from germline, CDR1 is SGHNT and CDR2 is YYREEE (reference sequence). Between the trimmed V and J ends, which lost 4 bases and 4 bases, there was a span of 12 bases. The CDR3 spans 14 residues. The chain's CDR3 is CASSPQVVYNEQFF. CDR3 bases: TGTGCCAGCAGCCCTCAAGTAGTTTACAATGAGCAGTTCTTC.

V is TRBV7-2 and J is TRBJ1-6; 7 nucleotides match TRBD1. This CDR3 contains 14 residues. J was trimmed by 7 bases and V by 5 bases; bases with no gene match: 5. Germline values: CDR1 SGHTA, CDR2 FQGNSA. The CDR3 nucleotides are TGTGCCAGCAGCCCGGGACAGACAAATTCACCCCTCCACTTT. Protein: CASSPGQTNSPLHF.

The CDR3 nucleotides read TGTGCCAAGGAGGGAAGGGGGCTCACTGAAGCTTTCTTT. Its protein is CAKEGRGLTEAFF. V and J are TRBV2 and TRBJ1-1; TRBD1 aligns across 7 bases. This CDR3 is 13 amino acids long. Germline V CDR1 and CDR2: SNHLY, FYNNEI. V lost 10 bases to trimming and J lost 4 bases; unmatched junction nucleotides: 9. The whole variable domain, remainder taken from reference TRBV2 and TRBJ1-1, is EPEVTQTPSHQVTQMGQEVILRCVPISNHLYFYWYRQILGQKVEFLVSFYNNEISEKSEIFDDQFSVERPDGSNFTLKIRSTKLEDSAMYFCAKEGRGLTEAFFGQGTRLTVV.

The chain is built from TRBV5-5 and TRBJ2-7, with D possibly matching TRBD1 (5 bases). CDR1 is SGHKS and CDR2 is YYEKEE in the germline V gene (reference sequence). The CDR3 is made up of 13 amino acids. The germline V and J ends were trimmed by 1 base and 2 bases, with 7 bases remaining between them. The CDR3 DNA is TGTGCCAGCAGCTTGCCAGGGACCTACGAGCAGTACTTC. Its protein product is CASSLPGTYEQYF.

The chain carries TRBV7-9 and TRBJ2-3; D unclear. CDR1 and CDR2 from the germline V gene are SEHNR and FQNEAQ (reference sequence). CDR3 length equals 12 residues. The V gene lost 6 bases and the J gene lost 0 bases, with 4 bases spanning the gap. Written as DNA, the CDR3 is TGTGCCAGCAGACAGAGCACAGATACGCAGTATTTT. Protein: CASRQSTDTQYF.

This chain joins TRBV9 and TRBJ1-1; D ambiguous. Trimming pared 4 bases from V and 3 bases from J, leaving 10 bases between. Germline lookup yields CDR1 SGDLS and CDR2 YYNGEE. This CDR3 has 13 amino acids. The CDR3 DNA is TGTGCCAGCAGCCACCGCGGGGACACTGAAGCTTTCTTT. Protein: CASSHRGDTEAFF.

The V gene is TRBV30, the J gene TRBJ2-3, with 9 positions matching TRBD1. Germline V CDR1 and CDR2: GTSNPN, SVGIG (reference sequence). The CDR3 has 16 residues. V was pared by 2 bases and J by 1 base, with 7 bases of the junction left unmatched. The CDR3 nucleotides are TGTGCCTGGAGTAAAGGGGACAGGGCTGGCACAGATACGCAGTATTTT. Translating it yields CAWSKGDRAGTDTQYF. Drawing the rest from reference TRBV30 and TRBJ2-3, the complete variable domain is SQTIHQWPATLVQPVGSPLSLECTVEGTSNPNLYWYRQAAGRGLQLLFYSVGIGQISSEVPQNLSASRPQDRQFILSSKKLLLSDSGFYLCAWSKGDRAGTDTQYFGPGTRLTVL.

The rearrangement links TRBV6-4 to TRBJ2-2, with D maybe TRBD1 (5 bases). With 4 bases removed from V and 1 base from J, the gap between germline ends came to 7 bases. CDR3 length: 14 amino acids. The germline V gene has CDR1 MRHNA and CDR2 SNTAGT. The CDR3 coding sequence is TGTGCCAGCAGTGCCCAGGGGAACACCGGGGAGCTGTTTTTT. Encoded protein: CASSAQGNTGELFF.

The chain links TRBV7-9 to TRBJ2-5, with 8 bases matching TRBD1. The CDR3 runs 15 residues. Germline V gives CDR1 SEHNR, CDR2 FQNEAQ (reference sequence). V lost 6 bases and J lost 5; bases outside the gene matches: 11. CDR3 in amino acids: CASSPGGGLRETQYF. The CDR3 nucleotides are TGTGCCAGCAGTCCAGGGGGCGGCCTACGGGAGACCCAGTACTTC. The entire variable domain, with the rest obtained from reference TRBV7-9 and TRBJ2-5, is as follows: DTGVSQNPRHKITKRGQNVTFRCDPISEHNRLYWYRQTLGQGPEFLTYFQNEAQLEKSRLLSDRFSAERPKGSFSTLEIQRTEQGDSAMYLCASSPGGGLRETQYFGPGTRLLVL.

The chain joins TRBV18 to TRBJ2-5; 8 bases agree with TRBD1. This CDR3 is 15 amino acids long. Germline assignment: CDR1 KGHSH and CDR2 LQKENI. The V and J ends lost 5 bases and 0 bases, in that order; junction bases with no gene match: 5. The DNA for the CDR3 is TGTGCCAGCTCATCTTCGGACAGGGACCAAGAGACCCAGTACTTC. Its translation is CASSSSDRDQETQYF.

This rearrangement joins TRBV19 to TRBJ2-5; 7 nucleotides line up with TRBD1. CDR3 length: 15 amino acids. Germline CDR1 reads LNHDA; CDR2 reads SQIVND (reference sequence). Trimming took 4 bases from V and 2 from J; bases not matched to a gene: 7. In DNA form, the CDR3 reads TGTGCCAGTAGTACGGCGGCGACAGGGCAAGAGACCCAGTACTTC. Translating it yields CASSTAATGQETQYF.